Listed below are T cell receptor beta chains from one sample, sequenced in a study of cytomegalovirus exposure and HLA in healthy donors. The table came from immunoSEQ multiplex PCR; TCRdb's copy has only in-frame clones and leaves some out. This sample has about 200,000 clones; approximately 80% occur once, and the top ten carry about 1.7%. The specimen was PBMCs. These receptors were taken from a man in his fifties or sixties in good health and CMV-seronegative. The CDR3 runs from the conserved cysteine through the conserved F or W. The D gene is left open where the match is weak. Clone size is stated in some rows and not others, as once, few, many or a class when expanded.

CDR3 protein: CASSRGQSTDTQYF; CDR3 DNA: TGTGCCAGCAGCCGCGGACAGAGCACAGATACGCAGTATTTT; J gene: TRBJ2-3; clone size: .; D gene: .; CDR3 length: 14; V gene: TRBV7-3
CDR3 protein: CAWNLRGRGTGELFF; CDR3 DNA: TGTGCCTGGAACCTTAGGGGGCGAGGCACCGGGGAGCTGTTTTTT; J gene: TRBJ2-2; clone size: once; D gene: TRBD1; CDR3 length: 15; V gene: TRBV30
CDR3 protein: CASSELDRPNQPQHF; CDR3 DNA: TGTGCCAGCAGTGAACTGGACAGGCCCAATCAGCCCCAGCATTTT; J gene: TRBJ1-5; clone size: .; D gene: TRBD1; CDR3 length: 15; V gene: TRBV2
CDR3 protein: CASSGDRGISGELFF; CDR3 DNA: TGTGCCAGCAGTGGGGACAGGGGGATTTCCGGGGAGCTGTTTTTT; J gene: TRBJ2-2; clone size: .; D gene: TRBD1; CDR3 length: 15; V gene: TRBV6-1
CDR3 protein: CSVEDRGGSSYNEQFF; CDR3 DNA: TGCAGCGTTGAAGATCGGGGAGGGAGCTCCTACAATGAGCAGTTCTTC; J gene: TRBJ2-1; clone size: .; D gene: TRBD2; CDR3 length: 16; V gene: TRBV29-1
CDR3 protein: CASSFGGLNTEAFF; CDR3 DNA: TGTGCCAGCAGCTTCGGCGGCCTGAACACTGAAGCTTTCTTT; J gene: TRBJ1-1; clone size: .; D gene: .; CDR3 length: 14; V gene: TRBV5-4
CDR3 protein: CASSLVSSGRGTDTQYF; CDR3 DNA: TGTGCCAGCAGCTTGGTCTCTAGCGGGAGGGGCACAGATACGCAGTATTTT; J gene: TRBJ2-3; clone size: .; D gene: TRBD2; CDR3 length: 17; V gene: TRBV5-6
CDR3 protein: CAISAVAGTYNEQFF; CDR3 DNA: TGTGCCATCAGTGCAGTAGCGGGGACCTACAATGAGCAGTTCTTC; J gene: TRBJ2-1; clone size: .; D gene: TRBD2; CDR3 length: 15; V gene: TRBV10-3
CDR3 protein: CASSTIVPYEQYF; CDR3 DNA: TGTGCCAGCAGTACGATAGTACCCTACGAGCAGTACTTC; J gene: TRBJ2-7; clone size: .; D gene: .; CDR3 length: 13; V gene: TRBV28
CDR3 protein: CASSSDSGVTEAFF; CDR3 DNA: TGCGCCAGCAGCTCAGACAGTGGGGTCACTGAAGCTTTCTTT; J gene: TRBJ1-1; clone size: .; D gene: .; CDR3 length: 14; V gene: TRBV5-1
CDR3 protein: CASREGTGNHEQYF; CDR3 DNA: TGCGCCAGCCGGGAGGGGACAGGGAACCACGAGCAGTACTTC; J gene: TRBJ2-7; clone size: .; D gene: .; CDR3 length: 14; V gene: TRBV5-1
CDR3 protein: CASSRWDRESYEQYF; CDR3 DNA: TGTGCCAGCTCACGTTGGGACAGGGAATCCTACGAGCAGTACTTC; J gene: TRBJ2-7; clone size: few; D gene: TRBD1; CDR3 length: 15; V gene: TRBV18
CDR3 protein: CASSQTSRTDEQFF; CDR3 DNA: TGCGCCAGCAGCCAGACTAGTAGGACGGATGAGCAGTTCTTC; J gene: TRBJ2-1; clone size: .; D gene: .; CDR3 length: 14; V gene: TRBV4-1
CDR3 protein: CATSKGQIIEQPQHF; CDR3 DNA: TGTGCCACCTCTAAGGGACAGATTATCGAACAGCCCCAGCATTTT; J gene: TRBJ1-5; clone size: .; D gene: TRBD1; CDR3 length: 15; V gene: TRBV6-1
CDR3 protein: CASSFLAPTDTQYF; CDR3 DNA: TGTGCCAGCAGCTTTCTGGCCCCCACAGATACGCAGTATTTT; J gene: TRBJ2-3; clone size: few; D gene: .; CDR3 length: 14; V gene: TRBV5-6
CDR3 protein: CASSLATVGEQYF; CDR3 DNA: TGTGCCAGCAGCTTAGCTACCGTCGGGGAGCAGTACTTC; J gene: TRBJ2-7; clone size: .; D gene: .; CDR3 length: 13; V gene: TRBV7-9
CDR3 protein: CATSRGEGDTIYF; CDR3 DNA: TGTGCCACCAGCAGAGGGGAGGGAGACACCATATATTTT; J gene: TRBJ1-3; clone size: .; D gene: .; CDR3 length: 13; V gene: TRBV15
CDR3 protein: CAWSLAGRSPLHF; CDR3 DNA: TGTGCCTGGAGTCTGGCAGGGCGCTCACCCCTCCACTTT; J gene: TRBJ1-6; clone size: .; D gene: .; CDR3 length: 13; V gene: TRBV30
CDR3 protein: CASSPAGRNQPQHF; CDR3 DNA: TGTGCCAGCAGCCCCGCCGGTAGAAATCAGCCCCAGCATTTT; J gene: TRBJ1-5; clone size: .; D gene: .; CDR3 length: 14; V gene: TRBV14
CDR3 protein: CASRGLENTEAFF; CDR3 DNA: TGTGCCAGCAGAGGACTGGAGAACACTGAAGCTTTCTTT; J gene: TRBJ1-1; clone size: .; D gene: .; CDR3 length: 13; V gene: TRBV27
CDR3 protein: CASRIPGQPNTEAFF; CDR3 DNA: TGTGCCAGCAGGATCCCGGGACAACCTAACACTGAAGCTTTCTTT; J gene: TRBJ1-1; clone size: .; D gene: .; CDR3 length: 15; V gene: TRBV28
CDR3 protein: CASSLGDRVVPNYGYTF; CDR3 DNA: TGTGCCAGCAGTCTAGGGGACAGGGTAGTCCCAAACTATGGCTACACCTTC; J gene: TRBJ1-2; clone size: .; D gene: TRBD1; CDR3 length: 17; V gene: TRBV28
CDR3 protein: CASSLAGLAGADEQFF; CDR3 DNA: TGTGCCAGCAGCTTGGCCGGTCTAGCGGGAGCGGATGAGCAGTTCTTC; J gene: TRBJ2-1; clone size: .; D gene: TRBD2; CDR3 length: 16; V gene: TRBV5-6
CDR3 protein: CASTWSGRAGEQYF; CDR3 DNA: TGTGCCAGCACGTGGAGCGGGAGGGCCGGTGAGCAGTACTTC; J gene: TRBJ2-7; clone size: .; D gene: TRBD2; CDR3 length: 14; V gene: TRBV27
CDR3 protein: CASSQKAGKETQYF; CDR3 DNA: TGTGCCAGCAGCCAAAAGGCAGGGAAGGAGACCCAGTACTTC; J gene: TRBJ2-5; clone size: .; D gene: .; CDR3 length: 14; V gene: TRBV4-2
CDR3 protein: CASSPSPRAETQYF; CDR3 DNA: TGTGCCAGTAGTCCCTCCCCCAGGGCCGAGACCCAGTACTTC; J gene: TRBJ2-5; clone size: .; D gene: .; CDR3 length: 14; V gene: TRBV19
CDR3 protein: CASSFSSGTGELFF; CDR3 DNA: TGTGCTAGCAGCTTTTCTAGTGGCACCGGGGAGCTGTTTTTT; J gene: TRBJ2-2; clone size: .; D gene: .; CDR3 length: 14; V gene: TRBV7-7
CDR3 protein: CASSFGAGGWSTDTQYF; CDR3 DNA: TGTGCCAGCAGCTTCGGAGCAGGGGGGTGGAGCACAGATACGCAGTATTTT; J gene: TRBJ2-3; clone size: .; D gene: .; CDR3 length: 17; V gene: TRBV7-2
CDR3 protein: CASSHSSYEQYF; CDR3 DNA: TGTGCCAGCTCTCACAGCTCCTACGAGCAGTACTTC; J gene: TRBJ2-7; clone size: .; D gene: .; CDR3 length: 12; V gene: TRBV6-9
CDR3 protein: CASSLDSKYEQYF; CDR3 DNA: TGTGCCAGCAGCTTAGACTCTAAATACGAGCAGTACTTC; J gene: TRBJ2-7; clone size: .; D gene: .; CDR3 length: 13; V gene: TRBV7-9
CDR3 protein: CASSDQTWEETQYF; CDR3 DNA: TGTGCCAGCTCTGACCAAACCTGGGAGGAGACCCAGTACTTC; J gene: TRBJ2-5; clone size: .; D gene: .; CDR3 length: 14; V gene: TRBV28
CDR3 protein: CASSPLGSSGNTIYF; CDR3 DNA: TGTGCCAGCAGTCCCCTGGGGAGCTCTGGAAACACCATATATTTT; J gene: TRBJ1-3; clone size: once; D gene: .; CDR3 length: 15; V gene: TRBV28
CDR3 protein: CASSPSGGDEQYF; CDR3 DNA: TGTGCCAGCTCACCATCCGGGGGGGACGAGCAGTACTTC; J gene: TRBJ2-7; clone size: few; D gene: TRBD2; CDR3 length: 13; V gene: TRBV18
CDR3 protein: CASRDRGWDEQFF; CDR3 DNA: TGTGCCAGCAGGGACAGGGGCTGGGATGAGCAGTTCTTC; J gene: TRBJ2-1; clone size: .; D gene: TRBD1; CDR3 length: 13; V gene: TRBV2
CDR3 protein: CASSLAPLTGATYEQYF; CDR3 DNA: TGTGCCAGCAGTTTAGCCCCCCTAACAGGGGCCACCTACGAGCAGTACTTC; J gene: TRBJ2-7; clone size: few; D gene: TRBD1; CDR3 length: 17; V gene: TRBV27
CDR3 protein: CASSYSRETQYF; CDR3 DNA: TGTGCCAGCAGCTACAGCAGGGAGACCCAGTACTTC; J gene: TRBJ2-5; clone size: once; D gene: .; CDR3 length: 12; V gene: TRBV6-5
CDR3 protein: CASSPSPGLAGVSDTQYF; CDR3 DNA: TGTGCCAGCAGCCCGTCTCCGGGACTAGCGGGAGTCTCAGATACGCAGTATTTT; J gene: TRBJ2-3; clone size: .; D gene: TRBD2; CDR3 length: 18; V gene: TRBV4-2
CDR3 protein: CASSQEQGAYEQYF; CDR3 DNA: TGCGCCAGCAGCCAAGAACAGGGCGCCTACGAGCAGTACTTC; J gene: TRBJ2-7; clone size: few; D gene: .; CDR3 length: 14; V gene: TRBV4-1
CDR3 protein: CASSRKVRDSPNTEAFF; CDR3 DNA: TGCGCCAGCAGCAGGAAAGTTCGGGACAGCCCAAACACTGAAGCTTTCTTT; J gene: TRBJ1-1; clone size: .; D gene: TRBD1; CDR3 length: 17; V gene: TRBV4-1
CDR3 protein: CASSLAKTGSGEQYF; CDR3 DNA: TGCGCCAGCAGCTTGGCCAAGACAGGGTCGGGCGAGCAGTACTTC; J gene: TRBJ2-7; clone size: .; D gene: TRBD1; CDR3 length: 15; V gene: TRBV5-1
CDR3 protein: CASSIMEKLFF; CDR3 DNA: TGTGCCAGCAGTATCATGGAAAAACTGTTTTTT; J gene: TRBJ1-4; clone size: .; D gene: .; CDR3 length: 11; V gene: TRBV2
CDR3 protein: CASSTSGQLNTGELFF; CDR3 DNA: .; J gene: TRBJ2-2; clone size: .; D gene: .; CDR3 length: 16; V gene: TRBV5-1
CDR3 protein: CASSQSARGTDTQYF; CDR3 DNA: TGCGCCAGCAGTCAATCGGCCCGAGGGACAGATACGCAGTATTTT; J gene: TRBJ2-3; clone size: .; D gene: .; CDR3 length: 15; V gene: TRBV23-1
CDR3 protein: CASKRVAGGFSYNEQFF; CDR3 DNA: TGTGCCAGTAAAAGGGTAGCGGGAGGCTTCTCCTACAATGAGCAGTTCTTC; J gene: TRBJ2-1; clone size: few; D gene: TRBD2; CDR3 length: 17; V gene: TRBV19
CDR3 protein: CASEINQGGELFF; CDR3 DNA: TGTGCTAGTGAAATCAATCAGGGAGGGGAGCTGTTTTTT; J gene: TRBJ2-2; clone size: .; D gene: .; CDR3 length: 13; V gene: TRBV12-5
CDR3 protein: CASSLVKGAGPSYEQYF; CDR3 DNA: TGTGCCAGCAGCTTGGTGAAGGGAGCGGGACCATCCTACGAGCAGTACTTC; J gene: TRBJ2-7; clone size: .; D gene: TRBD2; CDR3 length: 17; V gene: TRBV7-6